This paragraph reports one T cell receptor (beta chain). Antigen unknown. Only in-frame clones appear in the TCRdb table, and some are missing; sequencing was by immunoSEQ multiplex PCR. The data show about 120,000 clones, with 92% seen just once and about 7.5% held by the top ten. This sample is part of a study of T cell responses to AZD1222 COVID-19 vaccine. Germline V gives CDR1 SGDLS, CDR2 YYNGEE. This CDR3 contains 12 residues. V lost 7 bases and J lost 0, with 6 bases in between. Broader study findings: Unmutated regions of variants are reportedly targeted by nearly half of spike-specific TCRs. The CD4 TCRs associated with vaccination extended across spike and predominated at 160-218 and 743-854. Sampled repertoires all dated from after the peak T cell response.

The clonotype was recovered from an adult who received the AZD1222 COVID-19 vaccine. The gene calls are TRBV9 and TRBJ2-3, with a tentative D call TRBD1 (5 bases). The source was peripheral blood, collected 28 days after the second AZD1222 dose. CDR3 nucleotides: TGTGCCAGCTGGGGCAGCACAGATACGCAGTATTTT. This encodes CASWGSTDTQYF.